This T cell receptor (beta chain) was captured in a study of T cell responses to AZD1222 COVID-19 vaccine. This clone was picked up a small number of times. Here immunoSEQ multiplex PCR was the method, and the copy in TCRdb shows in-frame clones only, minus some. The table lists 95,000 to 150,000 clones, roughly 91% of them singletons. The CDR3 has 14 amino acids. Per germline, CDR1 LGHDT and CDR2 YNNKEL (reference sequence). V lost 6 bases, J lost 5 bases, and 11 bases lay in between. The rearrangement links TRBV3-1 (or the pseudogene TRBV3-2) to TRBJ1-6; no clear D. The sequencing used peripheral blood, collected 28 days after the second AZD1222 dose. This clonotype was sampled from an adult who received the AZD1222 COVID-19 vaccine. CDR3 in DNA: TGTGCCAGCAGAATGAAGGGTGATAATTCACCCCTCCACTTT. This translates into CASRMKGDNSPLHF.